The source of this T cell receptor (beta chain) is a study of response to subunit inactivated influenza vaccine (dated by TCRdb to 2017 to 2018). Notes on the research overall: To follow how T cells responded to a trivalent subunit inactivated influenza vaccine, the researchers relied on deep quantitative profiling of the T cell receptor repertoire.

The cysteine opens and the phenylalanine closes a CDR3 of 15 amino acids. Left in the record is the CDR3 DNA by itself, 45 bases read in frame from the first base. The germline V gene supplies CDR1 SGDLS and CDR2 YYNGEE. V lost 0 bases and J lost 8 bases, and the count of bases not matched to a germline gene is 6. The method was RT-PCR. Sequenced on an Illumina HiSeq 2500. TCRdb ran its own pipeline on the public reads, namely fastp trimming at Q25 and MiXCR clone calling, and kept in-frame beta chains. Rows are unified per CDR3 protein, each entry keeping the most common DNA and genes. The sample table records about 170,000 distinct CDR3 sequences; 9.5% to 15% of these occur just once. In total, the top ten clones hold 25% to 30% of the sample. Study-level results and caveats: The authors proposed that each seasonal influenza vaccination may bring in only a limited number of new T cells.

Points on this clonotype: Its antigen remains undetermined. No qualities accompany the bases; no much larger clone lies one base away.

The same data also contributed to another study, on T cells expressing NK-cell markers. As the second study states: 5'RACE template switching, by which a universal primer site and unique molecular identifiers were added, was used to make TCR beta cDNA libraries. TCR beta-chain repertoires were profiled in sorted CD3+CD56+NKG2C+, CD3+CD56+NKG2C- and CD3+CD56-NKG2C+ T-cell subsets from seven or eight donors. Of the eight sequenced donors, seven were found to be HCMV-seropositive and one was found to be HCMV-seronegative. In several experiments an anti-gammadeltaTCR antibody was added to restrict sorting to alphabetaTCR-expressing T cells. In six donors, the dominant CD3+CD56+NKG2C+ clonotypes ranked among the top 10 CD8+ clonotypes, making up roughly 1.0-7.5% of CD8+ T cells. Those dominant clonotypes were again the most abundant among CD3+CD56-NKG2C+ cells in a handful of donors, at roughly 25-65%. Whether the expanded NKG2C-expressing T cell clones were specific for HCMV antigens was left unclear. All eight donors whose samples were sequenced were randomly selected healthy volunteers, three of them men and five women. A commercial ELISA kit detecting HCMV-specific IgG in serum was used to determine HCMV serostatus. Ficoll density gradient centrifugation was used to isolate peripheral blood mononuclear cells from blood. Using Miltenyi isolation kits, CD4+ and CD8+ T cells were isolated from PBMC through magnetic immunoseparation. Priming for cDNA synthesis came from the TCR beta constant segment, and two successive PCR amplification steps followed. Sequencing of the libraries produced 2 x 150 bp reads on Illumina HiSeq 2000/2500, MiSeq or NextSeq. MIGEC handled demultiplexing of the reads and grouping by UMI, while MiTCR was used to assemble and quantify clonotypes. To exclude erroneous sequences, any TCR cDNA sequence not supported by at least two reads was discarded. Downstream repertoire analysis used the tcR package, and clonotypes were matched across fractions by CDR3 nucleotide sequence plus V segment. VDJmatch was used to annotate antigen specificity against VDJdb, with one amino acid substitution allowed in CDR3.

Recombination joined TRBV9 with TRBJ2-1; the central 9 bases match TRBD2. This TCR derives from a man in his fifties who received an inactivated influenza vaccine. Donor details come from another sample of the same person, matched by shared clones. Sequenced material: CD8+ T cells sorted from PBMCs, taken 11 to 12 days after vaccination. Read as DNA, the sequence is TGTGCCAGCAGCGTAGGTGGCGGGGGGGCCCATGAGCAGTTCTTC. Translated, this is CASSVGGGGAHEQFF.